This T cell receptor beta chain was observed in a study of blood T cell repertoires in COVID-19. Some clones are missing from TCRdb's copy, which holds only in-frame ones; the method was immunoSEQ multiplex PCR. This table has 200,000 to 300,000 clones, roughly 84% appearing once. The CDR3 has 14 residues. Per germline, CDR1 SNHLY and CDR2 FYNNEI. The V and J ends lost 7 bases and 8 bases respectively, with 17 bases between them. This receptor was obtained from a middle-aged woman who had recovered from COVID-19. Sequencing used peripheral blood. The chain has TRBV2 and TRBJ1-4; weak D call: TRBD1 (6 bases). Here the CDR3 DNA reads TGTGCCAGCAAGAACATGGACAGTACCGAAAAACTGTTTTTT. Its protein is CASKNMDSTEKLFF.